These 5 T cell receptor beta chains were all obtained from the same sample, sequenced in a study of cytomegalovirus exposure and HLA in healthy donors. Amplification used 60 Vbeta primers and 13 Jbeta primers. The protocol was immunoSEQ multiplex PCR, while the TCRdb copy is restricted to in-frame clones and leaves out a portion. Here the sample spans about 90,000 clones, 85% to 90% being singletons. Input material: PBMCs. The receptors derive from a man between 18 and 29 years old in good health and CMV-seronegative.

V usage is TRBV5-1 and J usage is TRBJ2-1; 7 bases agree with TRBD2. CDR1 is SGHRS and CDR2 is YFSETQ in the germline V gene. The CDR3 spans 13 residues. V shed 2 bases, J shed 7 bases, and the junction held 3 bases outside the gene matches. CDR3 in amino acids: CASSLALANEQFF. CDR3 sequence (DNA): TGCGCCAGCAGCTTAGCACTAGCGAATGAGCAGTTCTTC.

This clone was counted once. The V call is TRBV5-1, the J call TRBJ1-6; TRBD1 matches 10 bases. The CDR3 consists of 16 residues. Trimming removed 3 bases from V and 5 bases from J; junction bases left unmatched: 5. Germline CDR1 reads SGHRS; CDR2 reads YFSETQ. CDR3 amino acids: CASSSGQGGNNSPLHF. In DNA form, the CDR3 reads TGCGCCAGCAGCTCTGGACAGGGGGGGAATAATTCACCCCTCCACTTT.

The CDR3 sequence is CASSLNGGNYGYTF. The CDR3 DNA is TGTGCCAGCAGCTTGAACGGCGGTAACTATGGCTACACCTTC. The rearrangement joins TRBV7-8 to TRBJ1-2, with D unresolved. This CDR3 is 14 amino acids long. Per the germline V gene, CDR1 is SGHVS and CDR2 is FQNEAQ. V shed 3 bases and J shed 1 base, with 9 bases lying between them. Combining the CDR3 with reference TRBV7-8 and TRBJ1-2 gives the whole variable domain GAGVSQSPRYKVAKRGQDVALRCDPISGHVSLFWYQQALGQGPEFLTYFQNEAQLDKSGLPSDRFFAERPEGSVSTLKIQRTQQEDSAVYLCASSLNGGNYGYTFGSGTRLTVV.

This chain links TRBV6-5 with TRBJ1-2, with D uncertain. The CDR3 runs to 14 residues. Per germline, CDR1 MNHEY and CDR2 SVGAGI. V was cut by 3 bases and J by 7 bases, with 15 bases left in between. CDR3 protein: CASSYRRTSGGYTF. The CDR3 DNA sequence: TGTGCCAGCAGTTATCGACGGACTTCGGGTGGCTACACCTTC.

The chain links TRBV7-8 to TRBJ1-1; D perhaps matches TRBD1 (5 bases). The CDR3 sequence is 14 residues long. V was trimmed by 5 bases and J by 1 base, leaving 11 bases between them. Per germline, CDR1 SGHVS and CDR2 FQNEAQ. CDR3 residues: CASSLFGGNTEAFF. CDR3 DNA: TGTGCCAGCAGCCTGTTCGGGGGGAACACTGAAGCTTTCTTT.